A single sample gave rise to the 8 T cell receptor beta chains below, sequenced in a study of regulatory T cells in long-lasting Graves disease. Stated time point: persistent/refractory GD, antithyroid drugs over 5 years with positive TRAb. PBMCs were the source of the RNA used for TCR sequencing. To make TCR beta libraries, researchers used iRepertoire HTBI primers and Arm-PCR of CDR3 regions. TCRdb redid the calling of the multiplex PCR reads with MiXCR, one entry per CDR3 protein. The sample lists approximately 690,000 distinct CDR3 sequences, 25% to 30% occurring once. The sequencing here drew on peripheral blood mononuclear cells (PBMCs), taken when the disease was refractory, from a patient treated with antithyroid drugs. The receptors were sampled from a female donor with Graves disease.

The gene calls are TRBV7-9 and TRBJ2-7; no reliable D call. Germline CDR1 and CDR2: SEHNR and FQNEAQ (reference sequence). The CDR3 is 15 residues long. The V end lost 5 bases, the J end lost 1 base, and 15 bases lay between the germline ends. The CDR3 DNA follows: TGTGCCAGCAGCCCCCCAACAGCGTTATCCTACGAGCAGTACTTC. Translating gives CASSPPTALSYEQYF.

The chain combines TRBV5-6 with TRBJ2-1; 12 bases agree with TRBD1. CDR3 size: 18 residues. CDR1 and CDR2 from the germline V gene are SGHDT and YYEEEE. V trimming: 2 bases; J trimming: 2 bases; junction bases outside the gene matches: 8. The DNA of the CDR3 is TGTGCCAGCAGCTTCTCCGGGACAGGGGGCGCAACCTACAATGAGCAGTTCTTC. This sequence encodes CASSFSGTGGATYNEQFF. The entire variable domain, with the rest obtained from reference TRBV5-6 and TRBJ2-1, is as follows: DAGVTQSPTHLIKTRGQQVTLRCSPKSGHDTVSWYQQALGQGPQFIFQYYEEEERQRGNFPDRFSGHQFPNYSSELNVNALLLGDSALYLCASSFSGTGGATYNEQFFGPGTRLTVL.

CDR3: CASSPQGLAGETQYF. The CDR3 coding sequence is TGTGCCAGCAGCCCACAGGGACTGGCCGGGGAGACCCAGTACTTC. The chain couples TRBV11-2 to TRBJ2-5; D possibly matches TRBD1 or TRBD2 (6 bases each). CDR3 length: 15 residues. Trimming removed 5 bases at V and 5 bases at J, with 18 bases between. Germline-derived CDR1 and CDR2 are SGHAT and FQNNGV.

This clonotype was counted at least ten times. The gene calls are TRBV7-9 and TRBJ1-2; possibly TRBD1 for D (5 bases). Trimming stripped 1 base from V and 7 bases from J, with 10 bases between. Per germline, CDR1 SEHNR and CDR2 FQNEAQ (reference sequence). The CDR3 has 13 residues. CDR3 sequence reads: CASSLVQGGGYTF. CDR3 nucleotide sequence: TGTGCCAGCAGCTTAGTCCAGGGTGGTGGCTACACCTTC. Looking up the rest from reference TRBV7-9 and TRBJ1-2 gives the full variable domain: DTGVSQNPRHKITKRGQNVTFRCDPISEHNRLYWYRQTLGQGPEFLTYFQNEAQLEKSRLLSDRFSAERPKGSFSTLEIQRTEQGDSAMYLCASSLVQGGGYTFGSGTRLTVV.

V is TRBV29-1 and J is TRBJ1-2; D perhaps matches TRBD1 (6 bases). The V and J ends lost 4 bases and 8 bases respectively, with 17 bases between them. The CDR3 has 13 amino acids. The germline V gene has CDR1 SQVTM and CDR2 ANQGSEA. CDR3 sequence (DNA): TGCAGCGTTGGAATACTTGGGGGGCGAGGCTACACCTTC. Its protein is CSVGILGGRGYTF.

The sample holds a few counts of this clonotype. The rearrangement joins TRBV6-1 to TRBJ1-1, with 7 bases that match TRBD1. J was trimmed by 11 bases and V by 5 bases; bases with no gene match: 8. The CDR3 runs 12 residues. Germline-derived CDR1 and CDR2 are MNHNS and SASEGT. CDR3 DNA sequence: TGTGCCAGCAGTCGAGGGGGCGCGTGGGCTTTCTTT. Its translation is CASSRGGAWAFF.

The chain links TRBV29-1 to TRBJ2-5, with 7 bases lining up with TRBD1. The CDR3 consists of 14 residues. CDR1 and CDR2 from the germline V gene are SQVTM and ANQGSEA. Germline trimming cut 4 bases from V and 2 bases from J; bases unmatched to any gene: 7. The CDR3 protein is CSVVYRGLQETQYF. The CDR3 coding sequence is TGCAGCGTTGTGTACAGGGGTCTTCAAGAGACCCAGTACTTC.

Points on this clonotype: Because the CDR3 is missing its conserved closing phenylalanine or tryptophan, this is likely a read error. The chain has TRBV20-1 and TRBJ2-5; perhaps TRBD2 as D (6 bases). The germline CDR1 and CDR2 sequences are DFQATT and SNEGSKA (reference sequence). This CDR3 has 13 residues. In nucleotides, the CDR3 is TGCAGTGCCAGAGGAGGGCAGAAAGAGACCCAGTACCTC. This encodes CSARGGQKETQYL.